Following are 14 T cell receptor beta chains from one sample sequenced in a study of beta chain features in type 1 diabetes. As every portion of the isolated RNA was reverse transcribed, the sequencing read expressed TCRB transcripts. Clones were read by immunoSEQ multiplex PCR, and TCRdb kept only the in-frame ones, dropping some. The table has approximately 27,000 clones, about 45% seen once; the top ten hold 0.3%. Whole-study findings and limits: Patients with Type 1 diabetes showed moderately but significantly shorter TCRB CDR3s in all four CD4+ subsets.

These receptors are not linked to any known antigen. Sequenced input: stem cell memory CD4+ T cells from blood. The receptor set was obtained from a man aged 25-40 years with type 1 diabetes.

The genes are TRBV5-4 and TRBJ2-3, with 13 bases identical to TRBD2. Germline loops: CDR1 SGHNT, CDR2 YYREEE (reference sequence). V lost 0 bases to trimming and J lost 0 bases; unmatched junction nucleotides: 4. The CDR3 length is 18 residues. In DNA, the CDR3 is TGTGCCAGCAGCTTGGAGGAGGGACTAGCGGGGAGCACAGATACGCAGTATTTT. It yields the protein CASSLEEGLAGSTDTQYF.

The genes are TRBV15 and TRBJ2-5, with a tentative D call TRBD2 (6 bases). The CDR3 contains 15 residues. Trimming took off 0 bases at V and 2 bases at J, with 10 bases between the two ends. Germline assignment: CDR1 LNHNV and CDR2 YYDKDF (reference sequence). The CDR3, as DNA: TGTGCCACCAGCAGAGATCGGGGGATTCAAGAGACCCAGTACTTC. Residues: CATSRDRGIQETQYF.

This clone was seen a few times. The rearrangement joins TRBV18 to TRBJ2-7, with 8 bases lining up with TRBD2. The germline gives CDR1 KGHSH, CDR2 LQKENI. CDR3 length equals 14 residues. The V and J ends lost 4 bases and 5 bases, in that order; junction bases with no gene match: 7. Written as DNA, the CDR3 is TGTGCCAGCTCACAGACTAGCGAACCCCACGAGCAGTACTTC. As protein: CASSQTSEPHEQYF. The full variable domain, rest sourced from reference TRBV18 and TRBJ2-7, is NAGVMQNPRHLVRRRGQEARLRCSPMKGHSHVYWYRQLPEEGLKFMVYLQKENIIDESGMPKERFSAEFPKEGPSILRIQQVVRGDSAAYFCASSQTSEPHEQYFGPGTRLTVT.

The rearrangement links TRBV14 to TRBJ2-7; D is unclear. V lost 0 bases, J lost 7 bases, and 10 bases lay in between. Germline V lookup: CDR1 SGHDN, CDR2 FVKESK. The CDR3 length is 13 residues. The CDR3 reads CASSQDLFLEQYF. DNA for the CDR3: TGTGCCAGCAGCCAAGATCTTTTCTTGGAGCAGTACTTC.

The V and J genes are TRBV11-2 and TRBJ2-5; no definite D call. Germline V gene sequence: CDR1 SGHAT, CDR2 FQNNGV. The CDR3 is 14 residues long. V lost 5 bases and J lost 2, with 12 bases in between. CDR3 region: CASSRANPQETQYF. CDR3 DNA sequence: TGTGCCAGCAGCCGAGCGAATCCGCAAGAGACCCAGTACTTC.

The V call is TRBV10-3, the J call TRBJ2-3; D perhaps matches TRBD2 (6 bases). CDR1 ENHRY and CDR2 SYGVKD come from the germline V gene. The CDR3 covers 15 residues. Trimming stripped 6 bases from V and 0 bases from J, with 13 bases between. CDR3 region: CAISPGLLSTDTQYF. CDR3 coding DNA: TGTGCCATCAGCCCGGGACTGCTTAGCACAGATACGCAGTATTTT.

This sequence joins TRBV11-2 and TRBJ2-1; 9 bases agree with TRBD1. J gave up 5 bases and V 6 bases, and 8 bases lay outside the gene matches. The CDR3 runs 15 residues. Germline V gene data show CDR1 as SGHAT and CDR2 as FQNNGV. CDR3 residues: CASRSGTGWDNEQFF. CDR3 DNA sequence: TGTGCCAGCAGATCCGGGACAGGGTGGGACAATGAGCAGTTCTTC. The full variable domain, with the rest looked up from reference TRBV11-2 and TRBJ2-1, is EAGVAQSPRYKIIEKRQSVAFWCNPISGHATLYWYQQILGQGPKLLIQFQNNGVVDDSQLPKDRFSAERLKGVDSTLKIQPAKLEDSAVYLCASRSGTGWDNEQFFGPGTRLTVL.

V gene TRBV2 combines with J gene TRBJ1-4; 9 bases match TRBD1. This CDR3 has 13 residues. Trimming cost V 9 bases and J 8 bases; bases outside gene matches: 7. Germline-derived CDR1 and CDR2 are SNHLY and FYNNEI. CDR3 sequence (DNA): TGTGCCAGTCACCGGGACAGGGAGGAAAAACTGTTTTTT. Its translation is CASHRDREEKLFF.

The gene calls are TRBV6-5 and TRBJ1-2; 8 positions agree with TRBD1. V was pared by 8 bases and J by 8 bases, with 13 bases of the junction left unmatched. From germline, CDR1 is MNHEY and CDR2 SVGAGI. The CDR3 has 14 residues. The CDR3 is CASGIQGGGEGYTF. As DNA, the CDR3 is TGTGCCAGCGGCATACAGGGGGGCGGCGAGGGCTACACCTTC.

This rearrangement joins TRBV7-9 to TRBJ2-3; possible D gene TRBD1, 6 bases. V lost 5 bases and J lost 2, with 14 bases in between. The CDR3 runs to 15 residues. Germline V gene data show CDR1 as SEHNR and CDR2 as FQNEAQ (reference sequence). CDR3 sequence: CASSRGQTFTDTQYF. CDR3 sequence (DNA): TGTGCCAGCAGCCGCGGACAGACCTTCACAGATACGCAGTATTTT.

The chain's CDR3 is CASTGGDQRKPQHF. The CDR3 DNA reads TGTGCCAGCACCGGGGGGGACCAGAGGAAGCCCCAGCATTTT. J is TRBJ1-5 and V is TRBV6-1, with D possibly TRBD1 on 5 matching bases. Germline V gives CDR1 MNHNS, CDR2 SASEGT. The V end was cut by 7 bases, the J end by 8 bases, with 18 bases between. This CDR3 has 14 residues.

This clone was picked up a small number of times. CDR3 DNA: TGTGCCAGCAGCCAAGATTTGGGACTGGATTCGCGCGAGCAGTACTTC. Its protein is CASSQDLGLDSREQYF. This chain connects TRBV4-2 to TRBJ2-7; D is perhaps TRBD2 (6 bases). V lost 0 bases to trimming and J lost 6 bases, with 18 bases between them. Germline assignment: CDR1 LGHNA and CDR2 YNFKEQ. CDR3 length: 16 residues.

The V gene is TRBV5-1, the J gene TRBJ2-1; 7 positions agree with TRBD1. The CDR3 spans 14 residues. Germline CDR1 reads SGHRS; CDR2 reads YFSETQ. The J segment lost 5 bases and the V segment lost 0 bases, leaving 2 bases of the junction unmatched. In DNA, the CDR3 is TGCGCCAGCAGCTTGGGAGACAGGGACAATGAGCAGTTCTTC. Residues: CASSLGDRDNEQFF.

This chain connects TRBV19 to TRBJ1-3; 8 positions agree with TRBD1. With V trimmed by 5 bases and J by 2 bases, 5 bases remained unmatched. The CDR3 has 15 amino acids. Germline V gene sequence: CDR1 LNHDA, CDR2 SQIVND (reference sequence). CDR3 nucleotides: TGTGCCAGTAGTCCCGGACAGGGAACTGGAAACACCATATATTTT. Amino acids: CASSPGQGTGNTIYF.